This T cell receptor (beta chain) was observed in a study of regulatory and conventional T cells in RAG deficiency. Blood CD4+ CD25-high CD127-low regulatory T cells supplied the genomic DNA template. This clone was observed once. Sequencing used immunoSEQ multiplex PCR; TCRdb keeps in-frame clones, though not all of them. This repertoire shows roughly 20,000 clones, roughly 89% found once; its top ten account for 1.4% to 1.5%. This sample also appeared in a second study, on regulatory T cells. That study adds: The PCR used 52 TRBV and 13 TRBJ primers.

Source material: Tregs sorted from blood. This sequence was found in a human donor in good health.

The CDR3 region has the DNA TGTGCCTGGAGCGAATCCGGGACAGGGGCAATATTTGGTCAGCCCCAGCATTTT. Translated: CAWSESGTGAIFGQPQHF. The chain combines TRBV30 with TRBJ1-5, with 10 bases matching TRBD1. Per germline, CDR1 GTSNPN and CDR2 SVGIG (reference sequence). The CDR3 is 18 amino acids. The trim removed 3 bases at V and 6 bases at J, leaving 17 bases unmatched. Based on the CDR3 plus reference TRBV30 and TRBJ1-5, the full variable domain is SQTIHQWPATLVQPVGSPLSLECTVEGTSNPNLYWYRQAAGRGLQLLFYSVGIGQISSEVPQNLSASRPQDRQFILSSKKLLLSDSGFYLCAWSESGTGAIFGQPQHFGDGTRLSIL.